The 16 T cell receptor beta chains below come from one sample, sequenced in a study of cytomegalovirus exposure and HLA in healthy donors. In the PCR, 60 Vbeta and 13 Jbeta primers were used. Repertoires were generated with immunoSEQ multiplex PCR, while TCRdb's copy carries only in-frame clones and drops some. This table holds roughly 100,000 clones, approximately 72% found once. Sequenced sample: PBMCs. These receptor sequences come from a young man in good health and CMV-seronegative.

The V and J genes are TRBV2 and TRBJ1-1; D is unresolved. The CDR3 extends over 11 amino acids. From germline, CDR1 is SNHLY and CDR2 FYNNEI. V lost 7 bases, J lost 3 bases, and 6 bases lay in between. The CDR3 spells CASKGDTEAFF. CDR3 DNA: TGTGCCAGCAAGGGAGACACTGAAGCTTTCTTT.

The chain joins TRBV6-1 to TRBJ2-3; a possible D gene is TRBD2 (5 bases). The CDR3 length is 15 residues. The germline gives CDR1 MNHNS, CDR2 SASEGT. Trimming pared 2 bases from V and 2 bases from J, leaving 11 bases between. CDR3 nucleotide sequence: TGTGCCAGCAGTGAATTAAGCGGCCACACAGATACGCAGTATTTT. This codes for CASSELSGHTDTQYF.

This clone was detected once. The V call is TRBV2, the J call TRBJ1-2; 10 bases match TRBD1. This CDR3 region has 15 residues. The germline V gene encodes CDR1 SNHLY and CDR2 FYNNEI. V gave up 6 bases and J gave up 8 bases; unmatched junction bases: 12. DNA of the CDR3: TGTGCCAGCAGCGAGGGACAGGGGTCGAGTAGGGGCTACACCTTC. Its translation is CASSEGQGSSRGYTF.

The rearrangement links TRBV5-1 to TRBJ2-7; maybe TRBD2 (5 bases). The CDR3 covers 13 residues. V was shortened by 6 bases and J by 3 bases, with 13 bases between the two germline ends. Germline V gene lookup returns CDR1 SGHRS and CDR2 YFSETQ. The DNA of the CDR3 is TGCGCCAGCACCTCCGCCGGGAACTACGAGCAGTACTTC. It encodes CASTSAGNYEQYF.

This clone has more than one count but fewer than ten. V gene TRBV6-5 combines with J gene TRBJ2-3; 8 nucleotides agree with TRBD2. CDR3 length equals 15 residues. With V trimmed by 0 bases and J by 5 bases, 4 bases remained unmatched. From germline, CDR1 is MNHEY and CDR2 SVGAGI. In DNA form, the CDR3 reads TGTGCCAGCAGTTACTCCTATAGCGGGGAAGATACGCAGTATTTT. As protein: CASSYSYSGEDTQYF.

The gene calls are TRBV5-6 and TRBJ1-5; D uncertain. Trimming left V 5 bases short and J 0 bases short, with 6 bases between. The CDR3 has 13 amino acids. The germline CDR1 and CDR2 sequences are SGHDT and YYEEEE. CDR3 in DNA: TGTGCCAGCAGTTTTTATAGCAATCAGCCCCAGCATTTT. It codes for CASSFYSNQPQHF.

The V call is TRBV9, the J call TRBJ2-7, with D perhaps TRBD1 (5 bases). Trimming shortened V by 0 bases and J by 3 bases, and 13 bases separated the two germline ends. Per germline, CDR1 SGDLS and CDR2 YYNGEE. The CDR3 extends over 15 amino acids. This chain's CDR3 is CASSVGPDSDYEQYF. The DNA of the CDR3 is TGTGCCAGCAGCGTAGGGCCAGACAGCGACTACGAGCAGTACTTC.

About this clone: Sequence at one end of the junction differs from germline and may be a read error. The chain uses TRBV15 and TRBJ1-4; D ambiguous. Germline loops: CDR1 LNHNV, CDR2 YYDKDF (reference sequence). The CDR3 loop spans 12 amino acids. DNA of the CDR3: TGTGCCACCAGCAGAGATCGCCATTTACCGGTTTTT. As protein: CATSRDRHLPVF.

The chain uses TRBV6-5 and TRBJ2-1, with 9 nucleotides matching TRBD1. The CDR3 length is 14 residues. Trimming cost V 3 bases and J 9 bases; bases outside gene matches: 6. From germline, CDR1 is MNHEY and CDR2 SVGAGI. The CDR3 protein is CASSYDRGVLEQFF. CDR3 in DNA: TGTGCCAGCAGTTATGACAGGGGGGTGCTTGAGCAGTTCTTC.

This clone occurred once. V usage is TRBV5-6 and J usage is TRBJ1-1; 10 nucleotides align to TRBD1. Losses at the gene ends were 4 bases for V and 3 bases for J; bases not matched to a gene: 6. The CDR3 runs 15 residues. Germline CDR1 is SGHDT and CDR2 is YYEEEE. CDR3 sequence reads: CASSPSGQGYTEAFF. The CDR3 coding sequence is TGTGCCAGCAGCCCCTCGGGACAGGGGTACACTGAAGCTTTCTTT.

V and J are TRBV19 and TRBJ1-4; 7 nucleotides agree with TRBD1. Germline CDR1 LNHDA, CDR2 SQIVND (reference sequence). The V segment lost 3 bases and the J segment 8 bases; nucleotides outside the gene matches: 9. The CDR3 runs to 15 residues. CDR3 sequence (DNA): TGTGCCAGTAGTATCACTGACAGGGTGGGAGAAAAACTGTTTTTT. It translates to CASSITDRVGEKLFF.

V gene TRBV30 combines with J gene TRBJ2-5; possible D gene TRBD2, 6 bases. The CDR3 contains 13 residues. Trimming pared 0 bases from V and 5 bases from J, leaving 10 bases between. Germline V gene data show CDR1 as GTSNPN and CDR2 as SVGIG (reference sequence). The CDR3 sequence: CAWSVGLRETQYF. CDR3 bases: TGTGCCTGGAGTGTAGGACTACGGGAGACCCAGTACTTC.

The chain has TRBV6-1 and TRBJ2-7, with D uncertain. CDR3 size: 14 residues. With 3 bases removed from V and 2 bases from J, the gap between germline ends came to 11 bases. Germline V gives CDR1 MNHNS, CDR2 SASEGT. The CDR3 is CASSDQAPTYEQYF. CDR3 DNA sequence: TGTGCCAGCAGTGATCAGGCCCCCACCTACGAGCAGTACTTC.

The CDR3 DNA reads as TGCGCCAGCAGCCGCGGACCGGACAGGGCTGAAGAGCAGTACTTC. It yields the protein CASSRGPDRAEEQYF. The chain has TRBV4-3 and TRBJ2-7; TRBD1 agrees at 8 bases. Germline CDR1 LGHNA, CDR2 YSLEER. CDR3 length: 15 amino acids. The trim removed 4 bases at V and 7 bases at J, leaving 12 bases unmatched.

V and J are TRBV4-3 and TRBJ1-2, with no clear D. From germline, CDR1 is LGHNA and CDR2 YSLEER. This CDR3 is built from 14 residues. With 1 base removed from V and 8 bases from J, the gap between germline ends came to 14 bases. The DNA for the CDR3 is TGCGCCAGCAGCCAAGTAGGAGCCCGGAGGGGCTACACCTTC. Translating gives CASSQVGARRGYTF.

The V and J genes are TRBV11-2 and TRBJ2-5, with 7 bases lining up with TRBD2. After removal of 1 base from V and 6 bases from J, the junction contained 14 bases not matched to a gene. The germline gives CDR1 SGHAT, CDR2 FQNNGV. The CDR3 is made up of 17 amino acids. In DNA, the CDR3 is TGTGCCAGCAGCTTAGCCTCTCTCCGCGGGAGCTTAAAGACCCAGTACTTC. Protein product: CASSLASLRGSLKTQYF.